This T cell receptor (beta chain) came from a study of T-cell reconstitution after alpha-beta-depleted transplantation in children (dated by TCRdb to between 2015 and 2016). Turning to the overall study: The study quantitatively tracked T-cell immune reconstitution after TCRalphabeta/CD19-depleted allogeneic hematopoietic cell transplantation in children using TCR repertoire profiling. What the work shows at the level of the full study, not this receptor alone: In some patients, high TCRbeta diversity at day 60 was attributed to recipient T cells and intrathymic progenitors that had survived conditioning. Over subsequent months, a decline in hyperexpanded clone frequencies was noted, and after one year, T-cell counts and TCRbeta diversity were mostly ascribed to newly produced T cells. About two months after transplant, the apparently early recovery of alphabetaT-cell counts reportedly depended on just several hundred clones that had expanded rapidly and came from non-depleted graft cells.

The germline V and J ends show losses of 0 bases and 3 bases respectively, and no gene match explains 16 bases of the junction. Inclusive of the bounding cysteine and phenylalanine, the CDR3 is 20 residues long. The CDR3 DNA has 60 bases and is translated from base 1. Per the germline V gene, SNHLY is the CDR1 and FYNNEI is the CDR2. The meaning of the sample's treatment or condition label: allogeneic hematopoietic cell transplantation with graft depleted of TCRalphabeta T cells and CD19 B cells. TCRalphabeta/CD19-depleted allogeneic hematopoietic cell grafts were given to the transplant recipients, all of whom were children. The library was produced with PCR. The instrument was an Illumina HiSeq 2500. Molecular barcoding was employed in the preparation of TCR libraries, with unique molecular identifiers being used to normalize TCRbeta repertoire quantification. Using fastp at Q25 and MiXCR, TCRdb reprocessed the public reads and kept productive beta chains. Each record represents a unique CDR3 protein, reported with the most common genes and DNA among its rows. The sample data list about 1,000,000 distinct CDR3 sequences, and around 30% of these were observed just once. The ten most abundant clones make up more than 25% of the sample.

A word on this clonotype: The antigen it recognizes is unknown. No quality values exist for individual bases; no much larger clone is one base distant.

This sample comprised PBMCs, mostly from graft donor cells, obtained 360 days after TCRalphabeta/CD19-depleted stem cell transplant. The rearrangement combines TRBV2 with TRBJ2-3, and 9 bases in between align with TRBD2. The TCR originated in a boy younger than two who had a stem cell transplant for SCID, so the T cells may come from the graft donor. The bases are TGTGCCAGCAGTGAAGCTCGGGATGGGCGGGGGGGCTCCTGGACAGATACGCAGTATTTT. This sequence encodes CASSEARDGRGGSWTDTQYF.